This record looks at one T cell receptor beta chain sequence and its context. This entry comes from a study of blood T cell repertoires in COVID-19. As for the study in general: The United States, Italy and Spain supplied acute and convalescent COVID-19 samples.

Donors were grouped by their self-reported clinical history. Using immunoSEQ multiplex PCR, the repertoire was profiled, and TCRdb retains in-frame clones only, with some absent. The sample holds fewer than 350,000 clones, around 90% seen once. This CDR3 has 13 residues. CDR1 is GTSNPN, CDR2 SVGIG, per germline (reference sequence). Trimming cost V 4 bases and J 1 base, with 10 bases left between them. The chain has TRBV30 and TRBJ1-1; the D is unclear. The TCR was taken from a woman between 18 and 30 years old with acute COVID-19. Sequenced sample: PBMCs or T cells enriched from blood (not recorded which). Here the CDR3 reads CAWKMVANTEAFF. The CDR3 DNA sequence: TGTGCCTGGAAAATGGTGGCGAACACTGAAGCTTTCTTT.